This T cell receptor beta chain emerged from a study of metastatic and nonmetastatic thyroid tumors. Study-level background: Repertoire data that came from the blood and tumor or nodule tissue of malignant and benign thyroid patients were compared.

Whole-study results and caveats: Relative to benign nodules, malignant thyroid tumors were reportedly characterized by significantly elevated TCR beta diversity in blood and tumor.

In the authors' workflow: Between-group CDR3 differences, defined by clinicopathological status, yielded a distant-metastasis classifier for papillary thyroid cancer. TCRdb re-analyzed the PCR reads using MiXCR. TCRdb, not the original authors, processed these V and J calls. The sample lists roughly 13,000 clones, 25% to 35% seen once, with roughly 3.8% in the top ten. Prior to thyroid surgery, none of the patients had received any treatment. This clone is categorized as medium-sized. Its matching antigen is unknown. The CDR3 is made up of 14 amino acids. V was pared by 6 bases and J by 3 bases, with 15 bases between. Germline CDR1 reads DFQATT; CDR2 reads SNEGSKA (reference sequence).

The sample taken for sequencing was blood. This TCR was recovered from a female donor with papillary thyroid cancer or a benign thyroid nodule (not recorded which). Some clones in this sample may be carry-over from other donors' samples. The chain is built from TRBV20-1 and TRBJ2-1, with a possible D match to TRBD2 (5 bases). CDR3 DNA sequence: TGCAGTGCCTACCGCGGAGGTGACTACAATGAGCAGTTCTTC. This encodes CSAYRGGDYNEQFF.